This T cell receptor (beta chain) was recovered during a study of blood T cell repertoires in COVID-19. Profiling relied on immunoSEQ multiplex PCR, and the TCRdb table lists in-frame clones only, not all of them. The sample has around 87,000 clones, approximately 87% seen once. Germline CDR1 SQVTM, CDR2 ANQGSEA. This CDR3 contains 14 residues. Unmatched junction bases numbered 4, after V lost 6 bases and J lost 0 bases. The chain recombines TRBV29-1 with TRBJ2-7; 11 positions match TRBD2. This TCR was sampled from a human donor with active COVID-19. The donor label of this sample is uncertain. Sequences were obtained from peripheral blood. The chain's CDR3 is CSVFTSGGSYEQYF. The CDR3 bases are TGCAGCGTCTTCACTAGCGGGGGCTCCTACGAGCAGTACTTC.